This TCR beta chain came from a study of T cell changes during pregnancy in multiple sclerosis. The germline gives CDR1 SGHDT, CDR2 YYEEEE. There are 14 residues in the CDR3. V gave up 2 bases and J gave up 0 bases, with 7 bases separating them. Repertoires were generated with immunoSEQ multiplex PCR, while TCRdb's copy carries only in-frame clones and drops some. Seen here are about 85,000 clones, approximately 93% observed once, and the top ten hold 2.5%. The chain couples TRBV5-6 to TRBJ2-3; D perhaps matches TRBD1 (6 bases). This TCR was sampled from a female donor with multiple sclerosis, enrolled in a pregnancy study. The starting material was peripheral blood, obtained in the first trimester of pregnancy. The CDR3 region is CASSFDRSTDTQYF. The CDR3 DNA follows: TGTGCCAGCAGCTTTGACAGGAGCACAGATACGCAGTATTTT.